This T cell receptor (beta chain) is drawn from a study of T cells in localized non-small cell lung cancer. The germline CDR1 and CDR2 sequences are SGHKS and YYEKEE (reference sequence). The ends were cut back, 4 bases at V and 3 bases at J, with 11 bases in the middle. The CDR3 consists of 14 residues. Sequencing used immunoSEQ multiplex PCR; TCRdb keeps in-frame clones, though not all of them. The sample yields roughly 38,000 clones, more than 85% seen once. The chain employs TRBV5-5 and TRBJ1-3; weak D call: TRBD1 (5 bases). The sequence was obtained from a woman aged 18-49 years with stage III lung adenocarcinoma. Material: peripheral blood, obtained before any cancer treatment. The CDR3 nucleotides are TGTGCCAGCAGCGCAGGGTTTTTTGGAAACACCATATATTTT. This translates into CASSAGFFGNTIYF.